Sequencing of this TCR beta chain was carried out in a study of cytomegalovirus exposure and HLA in healthy donors. Overall study findings and caveats: Common viral pathogens seemed to be connected with several of the most significant clusters, according to a later analysis. With further analysis later on, most CMV-associated TCR beta chains appeared HLA-restricted.

Vbeta (60) and Jbeta (13) primers were used in the PCR. Profiling relied on immunoSEQ multiplex PCR, and the TCRdb table lists in-frame clones only, not all of them. This repertoire shows under 100,000 clones, around 10% found once; its top ten account for about 24%. This CDR3 comprises 15 residues. Per germline, CDR1 MNHNS and CDR2 SASEGT. Unmatched junction bases numbered 7, after V lost 4 bases and J lost 7 bases. This clone came up a few times. As yet, its antigen is unknown. The V call is TRBV6-1, the J call TRBJ1-6; 7 bases are a match to TRBD1. The receptor was isolated from a man between 60 and 75 years old in good health and CMV-seropositive. Input material: PBMCs. This CDR3 reads CASSGMGQTNSPLHF. The DNA of the CDR3 is TGTGCCAGCAGTGGGATGGGACAGACAAATTCACCCCTCCACTTT.